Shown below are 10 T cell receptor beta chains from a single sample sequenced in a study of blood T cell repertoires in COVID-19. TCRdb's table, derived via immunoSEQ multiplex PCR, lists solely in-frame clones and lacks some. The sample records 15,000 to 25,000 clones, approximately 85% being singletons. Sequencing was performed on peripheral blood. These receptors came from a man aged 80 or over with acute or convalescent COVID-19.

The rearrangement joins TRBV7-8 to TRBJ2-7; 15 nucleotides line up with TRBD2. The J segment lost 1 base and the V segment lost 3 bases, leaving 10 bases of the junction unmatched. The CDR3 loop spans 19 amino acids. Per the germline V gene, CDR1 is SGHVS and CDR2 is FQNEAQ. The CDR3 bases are TGTGCCAGCAGCTTCTCCCGGGGGGGACTAGCGGGAGGTTCCTACGAGCAGTACTTC. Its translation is CASSFSRGGLAGGSYEQYF.

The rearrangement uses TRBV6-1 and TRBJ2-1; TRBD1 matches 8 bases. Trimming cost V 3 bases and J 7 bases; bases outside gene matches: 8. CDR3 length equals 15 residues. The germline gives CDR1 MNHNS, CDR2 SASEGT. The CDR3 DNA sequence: TGTGCCAGCAGTGAGGGTAGGACAGGGACGAATGAGCAGTTCTTC. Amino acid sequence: CASSEGRTGTNEQFF.

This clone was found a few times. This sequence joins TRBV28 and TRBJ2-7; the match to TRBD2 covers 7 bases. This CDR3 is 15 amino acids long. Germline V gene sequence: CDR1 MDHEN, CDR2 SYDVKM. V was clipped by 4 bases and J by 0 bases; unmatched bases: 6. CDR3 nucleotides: TGTGCCAGCAGTTCCGTAGGCGGGAGCTCCTACGAGCAGTACGTC. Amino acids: CASSSVGGSSYEQYV.

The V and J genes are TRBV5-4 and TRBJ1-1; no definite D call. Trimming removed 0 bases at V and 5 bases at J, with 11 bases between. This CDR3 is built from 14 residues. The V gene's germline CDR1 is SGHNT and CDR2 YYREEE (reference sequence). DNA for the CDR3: TGTGCCAGCAGCTTGGGCGGTCGAACAACTGAAGCTTTCTTT. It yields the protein CASSLGGRTTEAFF.

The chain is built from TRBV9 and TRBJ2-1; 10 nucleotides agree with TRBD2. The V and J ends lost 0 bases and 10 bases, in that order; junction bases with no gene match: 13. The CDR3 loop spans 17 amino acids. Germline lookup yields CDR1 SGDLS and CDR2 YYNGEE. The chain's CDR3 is CASSVGLAGAYVNEQFF. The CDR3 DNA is TGTGCCAGCAGCGTAGGGCTAGCGGGAGCTTACGTGAACGAGCAGTTCTTC.

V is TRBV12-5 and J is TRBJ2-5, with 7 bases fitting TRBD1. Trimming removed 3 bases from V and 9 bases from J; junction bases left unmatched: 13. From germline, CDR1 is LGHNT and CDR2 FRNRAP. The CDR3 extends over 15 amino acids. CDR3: CASGFGTALDGAQYF. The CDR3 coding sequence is TGTGCTAGTGGTTTCGGGACAGCCCTTGACGGGGCCCAGTACTTC.

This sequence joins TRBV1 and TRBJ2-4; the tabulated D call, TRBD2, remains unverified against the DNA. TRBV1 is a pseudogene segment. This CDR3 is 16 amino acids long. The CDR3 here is CTSSQAEREGLNIQYF. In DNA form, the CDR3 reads TGCACCAGCAGCCAAGCGGAGCGGGAGGGCCTGAACATTCAGTACTTC.

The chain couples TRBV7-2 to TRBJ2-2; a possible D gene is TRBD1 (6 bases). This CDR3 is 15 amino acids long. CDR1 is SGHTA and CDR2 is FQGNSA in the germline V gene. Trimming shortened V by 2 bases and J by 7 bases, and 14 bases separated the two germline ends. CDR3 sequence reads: CASSLQPTGFGELFF. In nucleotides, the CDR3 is TGTGCCAGCAGCTTACAACCAACAGGGTTCGGGGAGCTGTTTTTT. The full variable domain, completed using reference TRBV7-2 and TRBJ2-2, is GAGVSQSPSNKVTEKGKDVELRCDPISGHTALYWYRQSLGQGLEFLIYFQGNSAPDKSGLPSDRFSAERTGGSVSTLTIQRTQQEDSAVYLCASSLQPTGFGELFFGEGSRLTVL.

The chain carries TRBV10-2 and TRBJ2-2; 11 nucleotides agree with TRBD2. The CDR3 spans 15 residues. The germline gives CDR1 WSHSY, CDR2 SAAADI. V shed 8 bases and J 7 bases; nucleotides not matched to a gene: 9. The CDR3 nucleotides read TGCGCCAGCCACGGTAGCGGGAGGGCCGGCGGGGAGCTGTTTTTT. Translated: CASHGSGRAGGELFF.

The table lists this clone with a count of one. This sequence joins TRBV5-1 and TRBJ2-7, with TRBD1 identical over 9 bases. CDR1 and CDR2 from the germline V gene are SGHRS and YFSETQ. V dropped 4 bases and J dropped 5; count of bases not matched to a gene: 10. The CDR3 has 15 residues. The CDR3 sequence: CASSADWTGAHEQYF. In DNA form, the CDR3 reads TGCGCCAGCAGCGCCGACTGGACAGGGGCACACGAGCAGTACTTC.